This TCR beta chain was captured by sequencing in a study of blood T cell repertoires in COVID-19. In the authors' workflow: Counts of nucleated cells, estimated from reference gene primer amplification, were obtained. Libraries were prepared by immunoSEQ multiplex PCR; TCRdb keeps only in-frame clonotypes and omits some of them. V and J calls and clone size are copied from that table; D and trimming were computed from the DNA. The sample carries tens of thousands of clones, 70% to 90% recorded once. Germline V CDR1 and CDR2: SEHNR, FQNEAQ (reference sequence). The CDR3 is 15 residues long. Trimming removed 2 bases from V and 7 bases from J, with 17 bases in between. This clone has only a few counts.

Input material: peripheral blood. The chain links TRBV7-9 to TRBJ1-2; no firm D call. This clonotype was obtained from a human donor in a cohort sampled during active COVID-19. The CDR3 spells CASSLPPGTRGGYTF. The CDR3 nucleotides read TGTGCCAGCAGCTTACCACCCGGTACCCGGGGTGGCTACACCTTC.